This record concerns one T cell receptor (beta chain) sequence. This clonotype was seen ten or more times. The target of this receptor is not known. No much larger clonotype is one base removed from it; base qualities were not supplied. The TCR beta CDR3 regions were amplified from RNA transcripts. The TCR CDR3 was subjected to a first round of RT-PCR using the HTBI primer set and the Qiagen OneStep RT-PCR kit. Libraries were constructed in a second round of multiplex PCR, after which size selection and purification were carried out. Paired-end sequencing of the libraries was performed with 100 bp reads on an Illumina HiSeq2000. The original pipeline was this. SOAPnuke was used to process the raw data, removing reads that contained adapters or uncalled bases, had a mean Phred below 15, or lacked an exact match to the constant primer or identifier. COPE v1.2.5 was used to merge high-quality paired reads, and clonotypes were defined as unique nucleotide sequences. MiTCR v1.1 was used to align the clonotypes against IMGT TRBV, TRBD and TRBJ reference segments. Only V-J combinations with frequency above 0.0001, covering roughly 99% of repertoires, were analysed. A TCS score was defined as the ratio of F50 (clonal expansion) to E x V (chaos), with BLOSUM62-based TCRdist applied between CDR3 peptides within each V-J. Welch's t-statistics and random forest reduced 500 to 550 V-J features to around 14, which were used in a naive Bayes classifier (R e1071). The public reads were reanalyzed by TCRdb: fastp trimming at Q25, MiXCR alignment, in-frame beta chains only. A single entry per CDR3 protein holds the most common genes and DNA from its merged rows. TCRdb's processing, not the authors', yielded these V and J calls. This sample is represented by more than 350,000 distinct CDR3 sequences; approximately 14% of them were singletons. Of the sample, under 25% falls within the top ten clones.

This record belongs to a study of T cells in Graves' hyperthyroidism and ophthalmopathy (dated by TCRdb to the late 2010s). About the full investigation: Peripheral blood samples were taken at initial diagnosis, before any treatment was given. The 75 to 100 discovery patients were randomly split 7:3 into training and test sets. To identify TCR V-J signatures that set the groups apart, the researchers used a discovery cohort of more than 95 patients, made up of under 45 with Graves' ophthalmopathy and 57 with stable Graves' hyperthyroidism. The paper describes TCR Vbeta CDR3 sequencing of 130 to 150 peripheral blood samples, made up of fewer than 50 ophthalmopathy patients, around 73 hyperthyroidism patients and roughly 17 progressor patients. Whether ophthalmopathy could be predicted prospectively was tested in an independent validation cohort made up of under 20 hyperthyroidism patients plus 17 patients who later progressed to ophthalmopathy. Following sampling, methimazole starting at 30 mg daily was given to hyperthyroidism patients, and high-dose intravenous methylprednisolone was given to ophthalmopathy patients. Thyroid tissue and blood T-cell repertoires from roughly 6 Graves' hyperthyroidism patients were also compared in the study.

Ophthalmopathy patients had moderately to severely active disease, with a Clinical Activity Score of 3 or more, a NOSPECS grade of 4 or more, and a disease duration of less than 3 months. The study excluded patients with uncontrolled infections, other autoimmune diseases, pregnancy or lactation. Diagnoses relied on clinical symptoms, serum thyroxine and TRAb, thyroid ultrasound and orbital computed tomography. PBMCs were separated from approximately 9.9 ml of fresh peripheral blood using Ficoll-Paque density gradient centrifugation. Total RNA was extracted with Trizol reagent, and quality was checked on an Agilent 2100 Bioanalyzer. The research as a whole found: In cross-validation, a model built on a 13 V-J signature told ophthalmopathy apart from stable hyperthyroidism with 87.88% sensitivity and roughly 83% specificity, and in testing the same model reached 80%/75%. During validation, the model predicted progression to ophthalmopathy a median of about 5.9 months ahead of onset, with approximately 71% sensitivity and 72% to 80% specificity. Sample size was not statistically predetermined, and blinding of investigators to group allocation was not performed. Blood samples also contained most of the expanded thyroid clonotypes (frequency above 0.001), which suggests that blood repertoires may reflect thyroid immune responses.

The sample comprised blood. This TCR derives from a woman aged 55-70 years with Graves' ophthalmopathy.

The DNA sequence reads TGCGCCAGCAGCTTGAGAGTTAGCACCGGGGAGCTGTTTTTT. The resulting protein is CASSLRVSTGELFF. Recombination linked TRBV5-1 to TRBJ2-2; no D gene call is confident. CDR1 is given as SGHRS and CDR2 as YFSETQ, both from the germline V gene. Cut back by 1 base and 4 bases, the V and J ends lie 8 bases apart. From the cysteine through the phenylalanine, the CDR3 covers 14 amino acids. Only the CDR3 DNA stays, 42 bases, in frame from base 1.